These 2 T cell receptor beta chains came from one sample sequenced in a study of blood T cell repertoires in COVID-19. Profiled with immunoSEQ multiplex PCR; TCRdb holds only in-frame clones, not every one. The sample comprises 150,000 or so clones, about 87% of which are singletons, and around 6.1% rests with the top ten. The material sequenced was peripheral blood. These receptors were taken from a man aged 80 or over with acute or convalescent COVID-19.

The rearrangement uses TRBV11-2 and TRBJ1-1; D is perhaps TRBD1 (5 bases). The CDR3 is made up of 14 amino acids. With 5 bases removed from V and 8 bases from J, the gap between germline ends came to 18 bases. Germline V gene sequence: CDR1 SGHAT, CDR2 FQNNGV. CDR3 DNA: TGTGCCAGCAGCCCGAGATGGGGAGGGGAGGAAGCTTTCTTT. This encodes CASSPRWGGEEAFF.

This clone was recorded a few times. The CDR3 coding sequence is TGTGCCAGTAGTATAGCCGCGGAAATAACCTACGAGCAGTACTTC. Amino acids: CASSIAAEITYEQYF. This chain links TRBV19 with TRBJ2-7; D not resolved. Germline V CDR1 and CDR2: LNHDA, SQIVND (reference sequence). V lost 1 base to trimming and J lost 2 bases, with 12 bases between them. This CDR3 comprises 15 residues.